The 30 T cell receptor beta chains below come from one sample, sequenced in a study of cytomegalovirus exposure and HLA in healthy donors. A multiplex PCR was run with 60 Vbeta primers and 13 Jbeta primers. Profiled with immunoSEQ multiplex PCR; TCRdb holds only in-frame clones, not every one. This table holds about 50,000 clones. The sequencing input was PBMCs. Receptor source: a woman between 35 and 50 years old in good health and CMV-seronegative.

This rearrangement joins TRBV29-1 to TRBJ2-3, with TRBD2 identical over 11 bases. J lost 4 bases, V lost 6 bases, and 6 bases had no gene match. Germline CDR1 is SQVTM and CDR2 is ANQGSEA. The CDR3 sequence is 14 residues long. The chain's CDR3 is CSVGGLAGADTQYF. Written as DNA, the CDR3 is TGCAGCGTCGGCGGACTAGCGGGTGCAGATACGCAGTATTTT.

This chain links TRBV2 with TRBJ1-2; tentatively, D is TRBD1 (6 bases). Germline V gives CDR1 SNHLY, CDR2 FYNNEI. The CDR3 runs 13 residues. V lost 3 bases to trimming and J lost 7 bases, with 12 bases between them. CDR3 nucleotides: TGTGCCAGCAGTGACGGGGGGCTCGGTGGCTACACCTTC. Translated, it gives CASSDGGLGGYTF.

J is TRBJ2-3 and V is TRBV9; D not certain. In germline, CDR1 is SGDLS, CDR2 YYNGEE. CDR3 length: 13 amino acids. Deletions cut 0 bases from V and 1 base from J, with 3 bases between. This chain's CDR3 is CASSVAGTDTQYF. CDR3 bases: TGTGCCAGCAGCGTAGCGGGCACAGATACGCAGTATTTT.

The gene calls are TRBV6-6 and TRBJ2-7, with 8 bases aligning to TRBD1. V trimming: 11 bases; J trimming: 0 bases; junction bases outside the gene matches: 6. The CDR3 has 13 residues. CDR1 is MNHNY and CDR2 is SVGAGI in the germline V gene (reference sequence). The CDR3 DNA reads TGTGCCTGCCGGACAGGGAACTCCTACGAGCAGTACTTC. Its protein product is CACRTGNSYEQYF.

In DNA form, the CDR3 reads TGCGCCAGCAGCTTCTTTGAGCGGGAATCCGGGGAGCTGTTTTTT. Protein product: CASSFFERESGELFF. This sequence joins TRBV5-1 and TRBJ2-2, with 7 positions matching TRBD2. This CDR3 comprises 15 residues. Unmatched junction bases numbered 7, after V lost 2 bases and J lost 6 bases. CDR1 is SGHRS, CDR2 YFSETQ, per germline.

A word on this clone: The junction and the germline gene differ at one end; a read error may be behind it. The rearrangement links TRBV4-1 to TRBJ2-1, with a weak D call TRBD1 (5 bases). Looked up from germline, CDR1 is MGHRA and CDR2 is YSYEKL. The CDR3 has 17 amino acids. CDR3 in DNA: TGCGCCAGCAGCCAATTATTCGGAGACAGCTCCGACAATGAGCAGTTCTTC. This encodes CASSQLFGDSSDNEQFF.

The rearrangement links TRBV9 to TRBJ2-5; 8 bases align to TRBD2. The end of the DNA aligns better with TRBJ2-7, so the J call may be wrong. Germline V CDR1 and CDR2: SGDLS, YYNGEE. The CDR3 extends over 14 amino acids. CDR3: CASSLRTSPLEQYF. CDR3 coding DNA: TGTGCCAGCAGCCTCCGGACTAGCCCCCTCGAGCAGTACTTC.

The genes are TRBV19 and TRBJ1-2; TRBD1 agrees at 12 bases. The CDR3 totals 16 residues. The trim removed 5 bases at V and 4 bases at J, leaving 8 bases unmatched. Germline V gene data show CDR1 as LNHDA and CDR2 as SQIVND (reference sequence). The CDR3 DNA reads TGTGCCAGTAGTCGGGACAGGGGGCCCGGAGGCTATGGCTACACCTTC. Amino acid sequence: CASSRDRGPGGYGYTF.

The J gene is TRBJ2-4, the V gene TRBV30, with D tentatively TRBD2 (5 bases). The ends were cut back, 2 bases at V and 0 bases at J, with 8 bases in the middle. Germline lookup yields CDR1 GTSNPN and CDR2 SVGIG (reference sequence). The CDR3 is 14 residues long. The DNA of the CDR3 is TGTGCCTGGAGTATGGGAGTAGCCAAAAACATTCAGTACTTC. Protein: CAWSMGVAKNIQYF.

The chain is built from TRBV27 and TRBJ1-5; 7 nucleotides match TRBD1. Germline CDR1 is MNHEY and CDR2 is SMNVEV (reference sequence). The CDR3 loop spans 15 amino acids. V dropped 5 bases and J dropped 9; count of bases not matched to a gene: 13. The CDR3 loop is CASSRAGGYGSPQHF. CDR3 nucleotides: TGTGCCAGCAGTAGGGCAGGGGGATATGGTTCGCCCCAGCATTTT.

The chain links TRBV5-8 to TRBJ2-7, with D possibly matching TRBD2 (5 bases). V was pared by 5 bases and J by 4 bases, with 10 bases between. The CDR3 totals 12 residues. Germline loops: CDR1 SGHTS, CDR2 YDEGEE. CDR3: CASRGGSYEQYF. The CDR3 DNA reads TGTGCCAGCAGAGGAGGATCATACGAGCAGTACTTC.

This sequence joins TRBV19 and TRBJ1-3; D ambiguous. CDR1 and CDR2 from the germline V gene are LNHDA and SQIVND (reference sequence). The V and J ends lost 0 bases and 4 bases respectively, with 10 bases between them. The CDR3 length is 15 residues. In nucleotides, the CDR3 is TGTGCCAGTAGTATAGATGCCGGGTCAGGAAACACCATATATTTT. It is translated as CASSIDAGSGNTIYF.

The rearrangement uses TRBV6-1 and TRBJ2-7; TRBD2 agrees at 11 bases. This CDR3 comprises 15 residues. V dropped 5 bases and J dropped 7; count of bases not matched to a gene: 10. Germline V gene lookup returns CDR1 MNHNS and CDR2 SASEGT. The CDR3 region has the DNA TGTGCCAGCAGTCTCCGGAGAACTAGCGGGGGAGAGCAGTACTTC. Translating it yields CASSLRRTSGGEQYF.

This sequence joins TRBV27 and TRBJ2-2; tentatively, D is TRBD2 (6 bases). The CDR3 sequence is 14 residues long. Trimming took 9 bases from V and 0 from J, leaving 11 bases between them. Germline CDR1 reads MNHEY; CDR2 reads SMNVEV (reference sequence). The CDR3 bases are TGTGCCAGTAGAGCGGGCCCGAACACCGGGGAGCTGTTTTTT. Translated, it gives CASRAGPNTGELFF.

The CDR3 DNA reads TGTGCCAGCAGCTTCTTCCTAGGTAACCAAGATACGCAGTATTTT. This sequence encodes CASSFFLGNQDTQYF. The rearrangement links TRBV5-4 to TRBJ2-3; D call uncertain. Germline V gene lookup returns CDR1 SGHNT and CDR2 YYREEE (reference sequence). Trimming cost V 2 bases and J 5 bases, with 15 bases left between them. This CDR3 region has 15 residues.

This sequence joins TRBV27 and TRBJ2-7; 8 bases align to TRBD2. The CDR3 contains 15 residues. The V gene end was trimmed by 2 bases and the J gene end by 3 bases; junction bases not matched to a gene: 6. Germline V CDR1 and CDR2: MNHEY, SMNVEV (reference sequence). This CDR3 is CASSLEAGVNYEQYF. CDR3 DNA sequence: TGTGCCAGCAGTTTAGAAGCGGGAGTAAACTACGAGCAGTACTTC.

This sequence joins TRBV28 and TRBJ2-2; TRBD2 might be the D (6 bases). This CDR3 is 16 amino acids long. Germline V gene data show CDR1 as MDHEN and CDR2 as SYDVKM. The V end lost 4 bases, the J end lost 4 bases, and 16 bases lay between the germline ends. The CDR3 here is CASSYPGGSGTGELFF. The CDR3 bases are TGTGCCAGCAGTTACCCCGGGGGTAGCGGCACCGGGGAGCTGTTTTTT.

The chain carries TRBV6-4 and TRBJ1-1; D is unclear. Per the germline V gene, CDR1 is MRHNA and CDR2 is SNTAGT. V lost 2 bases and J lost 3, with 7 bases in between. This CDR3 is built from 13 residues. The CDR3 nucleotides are TGTGCCAGCAGTGACAGGGAGGACACTGAAGCTTTCTTT. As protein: CASSDREDTEAFF.

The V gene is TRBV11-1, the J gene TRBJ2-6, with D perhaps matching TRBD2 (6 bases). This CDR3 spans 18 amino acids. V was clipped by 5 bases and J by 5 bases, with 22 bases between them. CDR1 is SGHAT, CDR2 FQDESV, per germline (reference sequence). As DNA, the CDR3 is TGTGCCAGCAGCGCCCCGGGACGCGGGAACCCCTGGGCCAACGTCCTGACTTTC. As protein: CASSAPGRGNPWANVLTF.

CDR3 amino acids: CASSQPGYGYTF. The CDR3, as DNA: TGTGCCAGCAGCCAACCGGGCTATGGCTACACCTTC. The rearrangement links TRBV14 to TRBJ1-2, with unresolved D. The germline CDR1 and CDR2 sequences are SGHDN and FVKESK. Trimming removed 2 bases from V and 4 bases from J, with 5 bases in between. The CDR3 covers 12 residues.

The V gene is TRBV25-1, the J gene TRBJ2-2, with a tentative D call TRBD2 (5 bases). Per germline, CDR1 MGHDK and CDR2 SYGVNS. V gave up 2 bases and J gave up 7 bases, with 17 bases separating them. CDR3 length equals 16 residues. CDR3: CASSEARFDGVGELFF. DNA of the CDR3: TGTGCCAGCAGTGAAGCCAGATTCGACGGGGTCGGGGAGCTGTTTTTT.

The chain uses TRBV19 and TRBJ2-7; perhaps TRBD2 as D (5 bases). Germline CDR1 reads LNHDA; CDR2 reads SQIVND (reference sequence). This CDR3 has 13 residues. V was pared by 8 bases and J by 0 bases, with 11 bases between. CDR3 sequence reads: CASCLANSYEQYF. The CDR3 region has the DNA TGTGCCAGTTGTCTAGCTAACTCCTACGAGCAGTACTTC. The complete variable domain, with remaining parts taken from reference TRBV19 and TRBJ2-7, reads DGGITQSPKYLFRKEGQNVTLSCEQNLNHDAMYWYRQDPGQGLRLIYYSQIVNDFQKGDIAEGYSVSREKKESFPLTVTSAQKNPTAFYLCASCLANSYEQYFGPGTRLTVT.

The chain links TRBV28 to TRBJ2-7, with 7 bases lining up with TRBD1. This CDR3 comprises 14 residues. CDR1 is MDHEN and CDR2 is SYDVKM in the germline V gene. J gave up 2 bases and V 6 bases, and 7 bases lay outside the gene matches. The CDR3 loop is CASSLDRDAYEQYF. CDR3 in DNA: TGTGCCAGCAGCCTAGACAGGGACGCCTACGAGCAGTACTTC.

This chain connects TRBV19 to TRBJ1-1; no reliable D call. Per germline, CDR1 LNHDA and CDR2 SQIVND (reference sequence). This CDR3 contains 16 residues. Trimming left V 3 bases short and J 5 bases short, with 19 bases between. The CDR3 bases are TGTGCCAGTAGTATTTTGGAGGGTGATCTGGCTACTGAAGCTTTCTTT. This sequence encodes CASSILEGDLATEAFF.

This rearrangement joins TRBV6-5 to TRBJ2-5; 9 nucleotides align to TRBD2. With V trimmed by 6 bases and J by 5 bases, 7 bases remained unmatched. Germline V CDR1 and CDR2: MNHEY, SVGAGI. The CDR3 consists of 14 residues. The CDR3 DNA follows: TGTGCCAGCAGCAGGTTAGCGGGAGACGAGACCCAGTACTTC. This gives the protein CASSRLAGDETQYF.

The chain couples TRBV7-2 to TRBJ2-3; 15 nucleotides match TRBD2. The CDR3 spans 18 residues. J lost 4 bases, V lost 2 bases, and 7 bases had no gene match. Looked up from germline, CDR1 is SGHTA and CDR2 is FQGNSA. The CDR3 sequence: CASSLRGLAGGVPDTQYF. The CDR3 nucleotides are TGTGCCAGCAGCTTAAGGGGACTAGCGGGAGGAGTTCCAGATACGCAGTATTTT.

CDR3 protein: CASSLEGVRGQPQHF. The DNA of the CDR3 is TGCGCCAGCAGCTTGGAAGGGGTCCGGGGGCAGCCCCAGCATTTT. The chain combines TRBV5-1 with TRBJ1-5, with TRBD1 as a possible D gene (5 bases). The CDR3 extends over 15 amino acids. The V gene lost 0 bases and the J gene lost 7 bases, with 14 bases spanning the gap. CDR1 is SGHRS, CDR2 YFSETQ, per germline.

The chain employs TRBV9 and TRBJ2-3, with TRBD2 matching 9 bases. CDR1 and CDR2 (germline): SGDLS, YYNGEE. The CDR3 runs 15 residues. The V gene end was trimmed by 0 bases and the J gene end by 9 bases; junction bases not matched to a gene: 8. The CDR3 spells CASSVEVSGSETQYF. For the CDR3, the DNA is TGTGCCAGCAGCGTAGAGGTTAGCGGGAGTGAAACGCAGTATTTT. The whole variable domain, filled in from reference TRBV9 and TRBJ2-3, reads DSGVTQTPKHLITATGQRVTLRCSPRSGDLSVYWYQQSLDQGLQFLIQYYNGEERAKGNILERFSAQQFPDLHSELNLSSLELGDSALYFCASSVEVSGSETQYFGPGTRLTVL.

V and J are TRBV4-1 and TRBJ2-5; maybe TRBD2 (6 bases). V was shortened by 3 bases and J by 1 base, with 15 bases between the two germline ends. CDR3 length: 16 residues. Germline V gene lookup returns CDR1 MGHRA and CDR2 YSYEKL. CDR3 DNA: TGCGCCAGCAGCCAGAGACCCAGCGGGCCCCAAGAGACCCAGTACTTC. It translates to CASSQRPSGPQETQYF.

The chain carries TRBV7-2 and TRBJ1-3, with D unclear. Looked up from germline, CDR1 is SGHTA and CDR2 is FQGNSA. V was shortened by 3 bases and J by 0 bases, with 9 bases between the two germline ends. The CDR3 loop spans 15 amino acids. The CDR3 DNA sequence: TGTGCCAGCAGCTTCGGCGGTCGCTCTGGAAACACCATATATTTT. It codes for CASSFGGRSGNTIYF.